A selection of T cell receptor beta chains follows, all from one sample in a study of PD-L1 blockade in urothelial cancer. Using immunoSEQ multiplex PCR, the repertoire was profiled, and TCRdb retains in-frame clones only, with some absent. Of 50,000 to 55,000 clones listed, around 84% were seen once; the top ten hold 20% to 25%. Here the sequenced sample was PBMCs, taken around atezolizumab (anti-PD-L1) treatment. The receptors originated from a man aged 55 to 70 with urothelial cancer. The CDR3 runs from the conserved cysteine through the conserved F or W. Fields, in order: V gene, clone size, D gene, J gene, CDR3 protein, CDR3 DNA. A D gene is named only where the DNA matches it firmly. Clone size appears in some rows only: once, few, many, or a class for an expanded clone.

>TRBV19|once|TRBD1|TRBJ1-5
CASNRQGVSQPQHF
TGTGCCTCCAATCGGCAGGGGGTGTCTCAGCCCCAGCATTTT
>TRBV11-2|.|TRBD2|TRBJ2-1
CASSLSGRNNEQFF
TGTGCCAGCAGCTTAAGCGGGAGGAACAATGAGCAGTTCTTC
>TRBV5-1|.|.|TRBJ1-1
CASSLEGHSNTEAFF
TGCGCCAGCAGCTTGGAGGGACATTCGAACACTGAAGCTTTCTTT
>TRBV7-9|large|.|TRBJ1-2
CASRPGTNYGYTF
TGTGCCAGCAGACCCGGGACTAACTATGGCTACACCTTC
>TRBV7-2|.|.|TRBJ2-1
CASSLGQGYNEQFF
TGTGCCAGCAGCTTAGGGCAGGGATACAATGAGCAGTTCTTC
>TRBV28|.|.|TRBJ1-6
CASSFAGAYNSPLHF
TGTGCCAGCAGTTTCGCAGGGGCCTATAATTCACCCCTCCACTTT
>TRBV6-1|.|TRBD2|TRBJ2-1
CASRDRLARWNEQFF
TGTGCCAGCAGGGATCGACTAGCGCGCTGGAATGAGCAGTTCTTC
>TRBV7-2|.|.|TRBJ1-2
CASSLNQQAAFF
TGTGCCAGCAGCTTAAATCAACAGGCGGCCTTCTTC
>TRBV4-2|.|TRBD1|TRBJ1-3
CASSQEVWTGDGNTIYF
TGTGCCAGCAGCCAAGAAGTTTGGACAGGGGATGGAAACACCATATATTTT
>TRBV6-1|.|.|TRBJ1-2
CASRPLDSYGYTF
TGTGCCAGCAGACCACTTGACAGCTATGGCTACACCTTC
>TRBV27|.|.|TRBJ2-1
CASRGRPGSYNEQFF
TGTGCCAGCAGAGGGAGGCCCGGATCTTACAATGAGCAGTTCTTC
>TRBV10-3|.|.|TRBJ2-7
CAISANPGEQYF
TGTGCCATCAGTGCCAACCCGGGGGAGCAGTACTTC
>TRBV6-6|.|.|TRBJ2-3
CASSQPSMGTDTQYF
TGTGCCAGCAGCCAACCTAGCATGGGGACAGATACGCAGTATTTT
>TRBV5-8|.|TRBD1|TRBJ2-7
CASKIRQGSYEQYF
TGTGCCAGCAAGATCAGACAGGGATCCTACGAGCAGTACTTC
>TRBV6-6|.|.|TRBJ2-3
CASSSSTSGTTDTQYF
.
>TRBV7-6|.|TRBD1|TRBJ1-1
CASSRNFGTGQAFF
TGTGCCAGCAGCCGCAACTTCGGGACAGGACAAGCTTTCTTT
>TRBV5-8|.|.|TRBJ2-7
CASNRVFEQYF
TGTGCCAGCAACAGGGTTTTCGAGCAGTACTTC
>TRBV27|few|TRBD1|TRBJ2-2
CASSLGQGDTGELFF
TGTGCCAGCAGTCTCGGACAGGGCGACACCGGGGAGCTGTTTTTT
>TRBV7-2|.|.|TRBJ2-2
CASSLALGAGSGELFF
TGTGCCAGCAGCTTAGCGCTGGGGGCAGGGTCCGGGGAGCTGTTTTTT
>TRBV6-1|.|.|TRBJ2-3
CASRELAESTDTQYF
TGTGCCAGCAGAGAGCTGGCGGAGAGCACAGATACGCAGTATTTT
>TRBV4-1|.|.|TRBJ2-3
CASSQERADTQYF
TGCGCCAGCAGCCAAGAGAGGGCAGATACGCAGTATTTT
>TRBV7-2|.|TRBD1|TRBJ1-6
CASSPSGQGNNSPLHF
TGTGCCAGCAGCCCGTCGGGACAGGGGAATAATTCACCCCTCCACTTT
>TRBV7-3|.|.|TRBJ2-5
CASSFSQQETQYF
TGTGCCAGCAGCTTCTCCCAGCAAGAGACCCAGTACTTC
>TRBV6-1|.|.|TRBJ2-7
CASSRPASYEQYF
TGTGCCAGCAGCAGGCCCGCCTCCTACGAGCAGTACTTC
>TRBV7-2|.|.|TRBJ1-1
CASSPRRDTEAFF
TGTGCCAGCAGCCCCAGGCGGGACACTGAAGCTTTCTTT
>TRBV5-1|.|TRBD1|TRBJ2-5
CASSLGQGQETQYF
TGCGCCAGCAGCTTGGGACAGGGCCAAGAGACCCAGTACTTC
>TRBV5-1|.|TRBD2|TRBJ2-1
CASSTITSGGYNEQFF
TGCGCCAGCAGCACGATAACTAGCGGGGGTTACAATGAGCAGTTCTTC
>TRBV9|once|.|TRBJ1-2
CASAGGAGYTF
TGTGCCAGCGCCGGGGGGGCTGGCTACACCTTC
>TRBV29-1|.|TRBD1|TRBJ2-2
CSVEDERQGVAGELFF
TGCAGCGTTGAAGACGAGAGACAGGGGGTTGCCGGGGAGCTGTTTTTT
>TRBV29-1|.|.|TRBJ2-3
CSVGSSRGTDTQYF
TGCAGCGTTGGGTCCTCTCGGGGCACAGATACGCAGTATTTT
>TRBV5-1|.|.|TRBJ2-7
CASSWGSVYSYEQYF
TGCGCCAGCAGCTGGGGCTCAGTTTACTCCTACGAGCAGTACTTC
>TRBV7-9|.|.|TRBJ1-1
CASSTRGRTEAFF
TGTGCCAGCAGCACCAGGGGTAGAACTGAAGCTTTCTTT
>TRBV5-6|.|TRBD1|TRBJ1-6
CASNYLRDRVSPLHF
TGTGCCAGCAACTACCTCCGGGACAGGGTTTCACCCCTCCACTTT
>TRBV2|few|.|TRBJ1-1
CASNIQTNTEAFF
TGTGCCAGCAACATACAAACGAACACTGAAGCTTTCTTT
>TRBV5-4|once|TRBD2|TRBJ2-4
CASSSGTSKWNF
TGTGCCAGCAGCTCCGGGACTAGCAAGTGGAACTTC
>TRBV29-1|.|TRBD2|TRBJ2-7
CSVESSGNEQYF
TGCAGCGTTGAGTCTAGCGGTAACGAGCAGTACTTC
>TRBV29-1|.|.|TRBJ1-5
CSVGKGGNQPQHF
TGCAGCGTTGGTAAAGGGGGCAATCAGCCCCAGCATTTT
>TRBV5-8|.|.|TRBJ2-7
CASRFGYEQYF
TGTGCCAGCAGGTTCGGCTACGAGCAGTACTTC
>TRBV7-6|.|.|TRBJ1-4
CASSLGAVNEKLFF
TGTGCCAGCAGCTTAGGGGCAGTCAATGAAAAACTGTTTTTT
>TRBV6-5|.|.|TRBJ1-5
CASSYGQYNQPQHF
TGTGCCAGCAGTTACGGGCAGTACAATCAGCCCCAGCATTTT
>TRBV15|.|.|TRBJ1-6
CATSRVLRNSPLHF
TGTGCCACCAGCAGGGTATTGAGAAATTCACCCCTCCACTTT
>TRBV6-5|.|.|TRBJ2-1
CASSLDYGGYNEQFF
TGTGCCAGCAGTTTAGACTACGGGGGCTACAATGAGCAGTTCTTC
>TRBV19|.|.|TRBJ1-2
CASSPHEFQDWVEGYTF
TGTGCCAGTAGTCCCCACGAGTTCCAGGACTGGGTGGAGGGCTACACCTTC
>TRBV15|.|.|TRBJ2-7
CATSRDPSGAMSYF
TGTGCCACCAGCAGAGATCCGAGCGGAGCAATGTCGTACTTC
>TRBV6-5|.|.|TRBJ1-5
CASSSSGGPNQPQHF
TGTGCCAGCAGTTCCTCTGGGGGCCCCAATCAGCCCCAGCATTTT
>TRBV4-3|.|.|TRBJ2-2
CASSQLISTGELFF
TGCGCCAGCAGCCAACTAATATCCACCGGGGAGCTGTTTTTT
>TRBV7-8|.|.|TRBJ1-6
CASSFSGAGSSYNSPLHF
TGTGCCAGCAGCTTTTCGGGTGCGGGGAGCTCCTATAATTCACCCCTCCACTTT
>TRBV4-1|.|.|TRBJ1-4
CASSQGSWGGINEKLFF
TGCGCCAGCAGCCAAGGGTCCTGGGGGGGGATTAATGAAAAACTGTTTTTT
>TRBV7-6|.|TRBD2|TRBJ2-2
CASSLGLAGGPSGELFF
TGTGCCAGCAGCTTAGGACTAGCGGGAGGGCCCTCCGGGGAGCTGTTTTTT